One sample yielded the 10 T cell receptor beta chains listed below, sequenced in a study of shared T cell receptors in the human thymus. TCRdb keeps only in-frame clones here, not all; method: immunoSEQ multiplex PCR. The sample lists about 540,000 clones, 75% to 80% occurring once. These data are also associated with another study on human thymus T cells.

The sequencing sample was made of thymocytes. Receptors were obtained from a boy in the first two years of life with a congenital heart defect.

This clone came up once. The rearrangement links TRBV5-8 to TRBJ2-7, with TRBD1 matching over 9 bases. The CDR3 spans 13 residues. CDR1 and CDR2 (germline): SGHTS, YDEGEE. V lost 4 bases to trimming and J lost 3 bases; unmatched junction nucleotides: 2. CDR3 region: CASSKTGGYEQYF. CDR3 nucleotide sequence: TGTGCCAGCAGCAAGACAGGGGGCTACGAGCAGTACTTC.

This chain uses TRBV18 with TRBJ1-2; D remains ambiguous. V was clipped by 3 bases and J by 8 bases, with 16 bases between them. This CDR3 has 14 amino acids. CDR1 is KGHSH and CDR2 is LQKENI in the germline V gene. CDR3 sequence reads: CASSPHYSSSGYTF. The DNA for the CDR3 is TGTGCCAGCTCACCTCACTACTCTTCCAGCGGCTACACCTTC.

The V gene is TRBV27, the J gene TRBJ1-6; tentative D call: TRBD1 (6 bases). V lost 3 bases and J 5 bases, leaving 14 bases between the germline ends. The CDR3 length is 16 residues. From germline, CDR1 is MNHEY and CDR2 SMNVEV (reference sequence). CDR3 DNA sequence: TGTGCCAGCAGTTTTCTGGGCAGGGGAAATAATTCACCCCTCCACTTT. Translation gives CASSFLGRGNNSPLHF.

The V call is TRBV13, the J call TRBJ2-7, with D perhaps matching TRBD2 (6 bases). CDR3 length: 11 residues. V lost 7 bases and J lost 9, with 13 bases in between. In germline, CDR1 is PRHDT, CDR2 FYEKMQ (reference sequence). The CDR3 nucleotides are TGTGCCAGCACCTCCTTGGGGGGGCAGTACTTC. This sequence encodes CASTSLGGQYF.

The CDR3 DNA reads TGCGCCAGCAGCCAAGATGAGCGGGAAACCTACAATGAGCAGTTCTTC. Its translation: CASSQDERETYNEQFF. This rearrangement joins TRBV4-1 to TRBJ2-1; TRBD2 agrees at 7 bases. The ends lost 0 bases at V and 2 bases at J; junction bases unmatched: 4. The CDR3 is 16 residues long. Germline CDR1 and CDR2: MGHRA and YSYEKL.

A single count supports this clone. CDR3 in DNA: TGTGCCAGCAGCAGCCGGGACATCCTCTACGAGCAGTACTTC. Amino acids: CASSSRDILYEQYF. This chain joins TRBV14 and TRBJ2-7, with D maybe TRBD1 (6 bases). The germline V gene encodes CDR1 SGHDN and CDR2 FVKESK. The V gene lost 5 bases and the J gene lost 3 bases, with 14 bases spanning the gap. CDR3 length: 14 amino acids.

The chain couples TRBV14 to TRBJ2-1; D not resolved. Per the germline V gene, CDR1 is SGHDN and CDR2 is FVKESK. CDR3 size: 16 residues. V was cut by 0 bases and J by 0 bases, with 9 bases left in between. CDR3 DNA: TGTGCCAGCAGCCAAGACTCGCTCAGCTCCTACAATGAGCAGTTCTTC. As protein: CASSQDSLSSYNEQFF.

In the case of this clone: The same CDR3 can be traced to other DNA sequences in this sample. The CDR3 DNA is TGCGCCAGCAGCTTGGGGACTAGCGGGAGCTACGAGCAGTACTTC. Protein product: CASSLGTSGSYEQYF. The V call is TRBV5-1, the J call TRBJ2-7; TRBD2 matches 13 bases. V dropped 0 bases and J dropped 3; count of bases not matched to a gene: 0. Germline values: CDR1 SGHRS, CDR2 YFSETQ. The CDR3 is made up of 15 amino acids.

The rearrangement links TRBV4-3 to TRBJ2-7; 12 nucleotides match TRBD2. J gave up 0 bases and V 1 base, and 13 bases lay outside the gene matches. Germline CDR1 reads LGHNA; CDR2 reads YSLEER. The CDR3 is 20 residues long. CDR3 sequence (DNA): TGCGCCAGCAGCCAAGGCCTATCGGGACTAGCGGGCAGGAGCTCCTACGAGCAGTACTTC. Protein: CASSQGLSGLAGRSSYEQYF.

CDR3 sequence (DNA): TGCGCCAGCAGCTTGGCTTTTGACACTCTGGCCTCCTACGAGCAGTACTTC. Translated, it gives CASSLAFDTLASYEQYF. The chain carries TRBV5-1 and TRBJ2-7, with D unresolved. Germline lookup yields CDR1 SGHRS and CDR2 YFSETQ. The CDR3 covers 17 residues. V lost 0 bases and J 0 bases, leaving 16 bases between the germline ends.